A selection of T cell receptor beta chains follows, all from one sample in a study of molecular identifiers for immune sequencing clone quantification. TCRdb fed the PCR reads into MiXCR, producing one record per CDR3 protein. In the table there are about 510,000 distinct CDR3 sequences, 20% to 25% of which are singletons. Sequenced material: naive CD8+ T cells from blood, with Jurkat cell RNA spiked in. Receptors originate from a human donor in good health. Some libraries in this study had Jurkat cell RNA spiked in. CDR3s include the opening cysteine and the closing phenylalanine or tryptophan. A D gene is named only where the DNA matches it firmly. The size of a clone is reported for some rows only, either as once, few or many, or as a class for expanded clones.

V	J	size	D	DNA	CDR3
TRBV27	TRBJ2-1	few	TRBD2	TGTGCCAGCAGTAACCGACTAGCGGGAGGGCCGGGGAATGAGCAGTTCTTC	CASSNRLAGGPGNEQFF
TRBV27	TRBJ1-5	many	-	TGTGCCAGCAGGCCATCAGGGATTAGTCAGCCCCAGCATTTT	CASRPSGISQPQHF
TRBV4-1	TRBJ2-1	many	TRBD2	TGCGCCAGCAGCCAAGTAGCGGGGGGGTACAATGAGCAGTTCTTC	CASSQVAGGYNEQFF
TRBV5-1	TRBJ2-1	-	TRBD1	TGCGCCAGCAGCTCGACAGGGGGGTTTGAGCAGTTCTTC	CASSSTGGFEQFF
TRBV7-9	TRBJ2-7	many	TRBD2	TGTGCCAGCAGCTCGGGACTAGCGGGACCCTACGAGCAGTACTTC	CASSSGLAGPYEQYF
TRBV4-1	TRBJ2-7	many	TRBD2	TGCGCCAGCAGCCAAGAAGCTAGCGGGGGGGCCTACGAGCAGTACTTC	CASSQEASGGAYEQYF
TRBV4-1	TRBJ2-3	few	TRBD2	TGCGCCAGCAGCCTGATAGCGGGGGGGTTCACAGATACGCAGTATTTT	CASSLIAGGFTDTQYF
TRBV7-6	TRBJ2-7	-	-	TGTGCCAGCAGCTTAGACCCCTTCAACGAGCAGTACTTC	CASSLDPFNEQYF
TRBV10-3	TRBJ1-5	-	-	TGTGCCATCAGTGAGCCAGGGGAACAGAGCCCCCAGCATTTT	CAISEPGEQSPQHF
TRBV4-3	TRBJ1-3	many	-	TGCGCCAGCAGCCAAGCTAGGGACATTTCTGGAAACACCATATATTTT	CASSQARDISGNTIYF
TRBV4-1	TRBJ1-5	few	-	TGCGCCAGCAGCCAAGAATACGCAGTAAGCAATCAGCCCCAGCATTTT	CASSQEYAVSNQPQHF